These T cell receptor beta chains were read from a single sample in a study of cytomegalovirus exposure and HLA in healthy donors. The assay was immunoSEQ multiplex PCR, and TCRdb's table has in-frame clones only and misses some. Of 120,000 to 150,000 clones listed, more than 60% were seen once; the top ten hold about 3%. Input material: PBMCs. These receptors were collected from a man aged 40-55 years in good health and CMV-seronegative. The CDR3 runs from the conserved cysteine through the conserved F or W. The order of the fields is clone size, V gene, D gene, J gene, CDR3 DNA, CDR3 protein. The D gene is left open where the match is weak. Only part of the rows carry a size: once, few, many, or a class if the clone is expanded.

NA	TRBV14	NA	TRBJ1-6	TGTGCCAGCAGCCGAGGAAATAATTCACCCCTCCACTTT	CASSRGNNSPLHF
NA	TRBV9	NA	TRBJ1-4	TGTGCCAGCAGCCTCCGGGTCTTTGGAGAAAAACTGTTTTTT	CASSLRVFGEKLFF
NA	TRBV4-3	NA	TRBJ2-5	TGCGCCAGCAGCGTGTTCTCGGGGGGCGAGACCCAGTACTTC	CASSVFSGGETQYF
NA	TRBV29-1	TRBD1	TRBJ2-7	TGCAGCGTTTGGGACAGCACCTACGAGCAGTACTTC	CSVWDSTYEQYF
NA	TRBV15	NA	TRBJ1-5	TGTGCCACCAGCAGAGAGGCGAATACAGGGTCGGGGAATCAGCCCCAGCATTTT	CATSREANTGSGNQPQHF
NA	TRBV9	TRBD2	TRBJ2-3	TGTGCCAGCAGCGTAGAAACCGGGACTAGCGGGACGCAGTATTTT	CASSVETGTSGTQYF
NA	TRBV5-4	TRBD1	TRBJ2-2	TGTGCCAGCAGCTTGGAGACAGGGGGCACCGGGGAGCTGTTTTTT	CASSLETGGTGELFF
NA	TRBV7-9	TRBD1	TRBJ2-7	TGTGCCAGCAGCACGCGGCGGGACAGGGGCAACGAGCAGTACTTC	CASSTRRDRGNEQYF
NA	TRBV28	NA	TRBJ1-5	TGTGCCAGCAGTTTATTCCAGGTCCCTGGCAATCAGCCCCAGCATTTT	CASSLFQVPGNQPQHF
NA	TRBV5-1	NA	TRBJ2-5	TGCGCCAGCAGCTTTATTCAGGGGCAAGAGACCCAGTACTTC	CASSFIQGQETQYF
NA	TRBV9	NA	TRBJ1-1	TGTGCCAGCAGCGTCGGTTCCGTGAACACTGAAGCTTTCTTT	CASSVGSVNTEAFF
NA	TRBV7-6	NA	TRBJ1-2	TGTGCCAGCAGCCGGGGAGTGGGGGGTGGCTACACCTTC	CASSRGVGGGYTF
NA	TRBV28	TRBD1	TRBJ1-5	TGTGCCAGCAGTTCAAGACAGGGGGCCTTCAATCAGCCCCAGCATTTT	CASSSRQGAFNQPQHF
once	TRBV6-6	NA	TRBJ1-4	TGTGCCAGCAGCCACCCGGTTCCAACTAATGAAAAACTGTTTTTT	CASSHPVPTNEKLFF
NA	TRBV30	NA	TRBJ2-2	TGTGCCTCCCCTGGGGCTTACACCGGGGAGCTGTTTTTT	CASPGAYTGELFF
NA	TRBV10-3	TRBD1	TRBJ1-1	TGTGCCATAGCCCCTGGACAGGATCGAGAAGCTTTCTTT	CAIAPGQDREAFF
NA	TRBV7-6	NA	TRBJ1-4	TGTGCCAGCAGCACCATGGGGCAGGGTTACACTAATGAAAAACTGTTTTTT	CASSTMGQGYTNEKLFF
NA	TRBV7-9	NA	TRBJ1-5	TGTGCCAGCAGCGATCGACAGTCCGCCCAGCATTTT	CASSDRQSAQHF
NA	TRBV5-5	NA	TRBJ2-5	TGTGCCAGCAGCAAGACAGACCAAGAGACCCAGTACTTC	CASSKTDQETQYF
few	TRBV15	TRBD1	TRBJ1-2	TGTGCCACCAGCAGAGATCCGAGACAGGGCGATGGCTACACCTTC	CATSRDPRQGDGYTF
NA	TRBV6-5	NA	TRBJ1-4	TGTGCCAGCAGTGGGGCCGCCCTTAATGAAAAACTGTTTTTT	CASSGAALNEKLFF
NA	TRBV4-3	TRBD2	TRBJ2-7	TGCGCCAGCAGCCAACGACTAGCGGGGGGTGCCGAGACCTACGAGCAGTACTTC	CASSQRLAGGAETYEQYF
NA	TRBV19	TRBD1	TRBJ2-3	TGTGCCAGTAGGACAGGGACCTCTAGCACAGATACGCAGTATTTT	CASRTGTSSTDTQYF
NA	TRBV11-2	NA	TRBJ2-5	TGTGCCAGCAGTCCAGACAGGTGGGAGACCCAGTACTTC	CASSPDRWETQYF
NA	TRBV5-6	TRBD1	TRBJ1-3	TGTGCCAGCAGCTTCGGGAAACAGGGGACCGGAAACACCATATATTTT	CASSFGKQGTGNTIYF
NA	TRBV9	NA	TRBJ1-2	TGTGCCAGCAGCCCCCACCGAGGAGCTGAGTATGGCTACACCTTC	CASSPHRGAEYGYTF
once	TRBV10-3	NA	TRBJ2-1	TGTGCCACCTCTAAGGACAGTAATGAGCAGTTCTTC	CATSKDSNEQFF
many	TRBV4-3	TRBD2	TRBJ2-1	TGCGCCAGCAGCCAAGGAGGCGGGGGGTCCTACAATGAGCAGTTCTTC	CASSQGGGGSYNEQFF
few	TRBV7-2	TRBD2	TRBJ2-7	TGTGCCAGCAGCTCCCAACTAGCGGGGGGGAATAAGCAGTACTTC	CASSSQLAGGNKQYF